A single sample is the source of the 30 T cell receptor beta chains below, sequenced in a study of T cells in Graves' hyperthyroidism and ophthalmopathy. It was RNA transcripts that yielded the amplified TCR beta CDR3 regions. The study used the HTBI primer set for a first-round RT-PCR of the TCR CDR3. TCRdb independently ran MiXCR on the multiplex PCR reads; one entry per CDR3 protein. This sample carries hundreds of thousands of distinct CDR3 sequences, 15% to 18% of them seen once, and the ten largest clones take just under 8%. Input material: blood. All receptors derive from a woman aged 18-29 years with Graves' hyperthyroidism.

This clonotype showed up just once. The gene calls are TRBV18 and TRBJ1-6, with TRBD1 matching 9 bases. V lost 3 bases, J lost 9 bases, and 9 bases stayed unmatched. The length of the CDR3 is 16 residues. Germline loops: CDR1 KGHSH, CDR2 LQKENI. The CDR3 spells CASSPMDRGISSPLHF. As DNA, the CDR3 is TGTGCCAGCTCACCGATGGACAGGGGTATTAGTTCACCCCTCCACTTT.

This clonotype was picked up one time. It is likely a read error, because the conserved phenylalanine at the end of the CDR3 is missing. This sequence joins TRBV7-2 and TRBJ2-6; unclear D gene. Trimming pared 5 bases from V and 6 bases from J, leaving 11 bases between. From germline, CDR1 is SGHTA and CDR2 FQGNSA. This CDR3 comprises 14 residues. The CDR3 spells CASSTLVAANVLTL. CDR3 nucleotide sequence: TGTGCCAGCAGCACTCTAGTGGCGGCCAACGTCCTGACTCTC.

This clonotype was counted many times. The genes are TRBV18 and TRBJ2-1; tentative D call: TRBD1 (6 bases). CDR3 length: 15 amino acids. Germline CDR1 and CDR2: KGHSH and LQKENI. V lost 1 base and J lost 6, with 13 bases in between. CDR3 DNA sequence: TGTGCCAGCTCACCACAAGGGCAGGGGCTCAATGAGCAGTTCTTC. As protein: CASSPQGQGLNEQFF.

This clonotype was recorded at least ten times. This chain connects TRBV4-1 to TRBJ1-5, with D uncertain. The germline gives CDR1 MGHRA, CDR2 YSYEKL. V lost 0 bases and J 6 bases, leaving 6 bases between the germline ends. CDR3 size: 13 residues. CDR3 residues: CASSQDPGQPQHF. The CDR3 nucleotides are TGCGCCAGCAGCCAAGATCCCGGTCAGCCCCAGCATTTT.

This clonotype came up many times. This chain joins TRBV12-3 or TRBV12-4 and TRBJ2-3; tentatively, D is TRBD2 (6 bases). There are 15 residues in the CDR3. V lost 3 bases and J lost 1, with 11 bases in between. The CDR3 here is CASSFGGAGTDTQYF. The CDR3 DNA reads TGTGCCAGCAGTTTTGGAGGGGCGGGCACAGATACGCAGTATTTT.

At least ten counts were recorded for this clonotype. The V gene is TRBV11-1, the J gene TRBJ1-2; possibly TRBD1 for D (6 bases). The V gene's germline CDR1 is SGHAT and CDR2 FQDESV (reference sequence). The CDR3 sequence is 13 residues long. Trimming left V 3 bases short and J 7 bases short, with 12 bases between. CDR3 sequence reads: CASSFQGMAGYTF. The CDR3 DNA follows: TGTGCCAGCAGCTTCCAGGGGATGGCTGGCTACACCTTC. Drawing the rest from reference TRBV11-1 and TRBJ1-2, the complete variable domain is EAEVAQSPRYKITEKSQAVAFWCDPISGHATLYWYRQILGQGPELLVQFQDESVVDDSQLPKDRFSAERLKGVDSTLKIQPAELGDSAMYLCASSFQGMAGYTFGSGTRLTVV.

The chain carries TRBV4-2 and TRBJ2-7, with 12 positions matching TRBD2. The CDR3 runs 16 residues. Trimming at V came to 3 bases and at J to 2 bases, leaving 5 bases not matched to a gene. Germline CDR1 LGHNA, CDR2 YNFKEQ. The CDR3 DNA reads TGTGCCAGCAGCCAGTCACTAGCGGGGGGTACCTACGAGCAGTACTTC. Residues: CASSQSLAGGTYEQYF.

The chain has TRBV7-3 and TRBJ1-2, with no clear D. The CDR3 has 14 amino acids. Trimming cost V 1 base and J 3 bases, with 9 bases left between them. Germline CDR1 reads SGHTA; CDR2 reads FQGTGA. In DNA, the CDR3 is TGTGCCAGCAGCTTAAACGGGGTCGACTATGGCTACACCTTC. This sequence encodes CASSLNGVDYGYTF.

This clonotype was recorded at least ten times. V gene TRBV27 combines with J gene TRBJ1-2; D is ambiguous. Trimming left V 2 bases short and J 3 bases short, with 13 bases between. The CDR3 covers 15 residues. CDR1 MNHEY and CDR2 SMNVEV come from the germline V gene (reference sequence). Here the CDR3 reads CASSLSLPEYYGYTF. The CDR3 DNA reads as TGTGCCAGCAGTTTAAGCCTCCCCGAGTACTATGGCTACACCTTC.

The chain is built from TRBV5-1 and TRBJ1-2; D remains ambiguous. The CDR3 totals 13 residues. V was pared by 0 bases and J by 7 bases, with 10 bases between. Germline CDR1 reads SGHRS; CDR2 reads YFSETQ. CDR3 in DNA: TGCGCCAGCAGCTTGGGGCTATACTCTGGCTACACCTTC. It encodes CASSLGLYSGYTF.

Comments on this clonotype: A much larger clone is a single base away; this may be a read error. The DNA for the CDR3 is TGTACCAGCTCACCAAGACAGGGGAGTGAGACCCAGTACTTC. It encodes CTSSPRQGSETQYF. The V and J genes are TRBV18 and TRBJ2-5, with TRBD1 matching 8 bases. This CDR3 is built from 14 residues. Germline CDR1 reads KGHSH; CDR2 reads LQKENI.

This clonotype came up many times. The chain couples TRBV27 to TRBJ2-7, with 7 bases aligning to TRBD1. V trimming: 4 bases; J trimming: 4 bases; junction bases outside the gene matches: 13. Per germline, CDR1 MNHEY and CDR2 SMNVEV (reference sequence). This CDR3 contains 16 residues. The CDR3 here is CASSWGGPGQPYEQYF. The CDR3 region has the DNA TGTGCCAGCAGTTGGGGCGGGCCGGGACAGCCTTACGAGCAGTACTTC.

This clonotype was recorded many times. This sequence joins TRBV2 and TRBJ2-6; D unresolved. The germline V and J ends were trimmed by 4 bases and 1 base, with 2 bases remaining between them. The germline V gene encodes CDR1 SNHLY and CDR2 FYNNEI. This CDR3 region has 13 residues. Here the CDR3 reads CASSGSGANVLTF. As DNA, the CDR3 is TGTGCCAGCAGTGGGTCTGGGGCCAACGTCCTGACTTTC.

This clonotype was seen many times. V and J are TRBV19 and TRBJ2-2; D uncertain. Germline values: CDR1 LNHDA, CDR2 SQIVND (reference sequence). This CDR3 has 13 amino acids. Deletions cut 3 bases from V and 0 bases from J, with 2 bases between. This chain's CDR3 is CASSMANTGELFF. The CDR3 region has the DNA TGTGCCAGTAGTATGGCGAACACCGGGGAGCTGTTTTTT.

The sample holds many counts of this clonotype. This chain uses TRBV15 with TRBJ2-3; no clear D gene. The CDR3 extends over 13 amino acids. Trimming stripped 1 base from V and 6 bases from J, with 8 bases between. Looked up from germline, CDR1 is LNHNV and CDR2 is YYDKDF (reference sequence). DNA of the CDR3: TGTGCCACCAGCAGAGTCCGATTCGATACGCAGTATTTT. It codes for CATSRVRFDTQYF. Supplemented by reference TRBV15 and TRBJ2-3, the full variable domain reads DAMVIQNPRYQVTQFGKPVTLSCSQTLNHNVMYWYQQKSSQAPKLLFHYYDKDFNNEADTPDNFQSRRPNTSFCFLDIRSPGLGDTAMYLCATSRVRFDTQYFGPGTRLTVL.

This clonotype was detected ten times or more. The V gene is TRBV11-3, the J gene TRBJ2-7, with 13 bases aligning to TRBD2. The CDR3 loop spans 15 amino acids. The junction had 4 bases not matched to a gene; V was cut back by 6 bases and J by 2 bases. The germline V gene has CDR1 SGHNT and CDR2 YENEEA. CDR3 in DNA: TGTGCCAGCAGGCCGGGACTAGCGGGGACCTACGAGCAGTACTTC. This gives the protein CASRPGLAGTYEQYF.

This clonotype appeared many times. The V gene is TRBV20-1, the J gene TRBJ2-7; possible D gene TRBD2, 6 bases. Trimming cost V 3 bases and J 1 base, with 19 bases left between them. This CDR3 comprises 16 residues. The germline V gene has CDR1 DFQATT and CDR2 SNEGSKA (reference sequence). The CDR3 DNA sequence: TGCAGTGCTAGTCATTGGGAGCGGGCGGAATCCTACGAGCAGTACTTC. Translating gives CSASHWERAESYEQYF.

This clonotype was detected ten times or more. The rearrangement uses TRBV3-1 and TRBJ1-6, with TRBD1 as a possible D gene (6 bases). Germline V lookup: CDR1 LGHDT, CDR2 YNNKEL (reference sequence). The CDR3 extends over 16 amino acids. Trimming removed 1 base from V and 7 bases from J, with 14 bases in between. The CDR3 DNA reads TGTGCCAGCAGCCAAGTGGGAGGACAGAGAAATTCACCCCTCCACTTT. Its translation: CASSQVGGQRNSPLHF.

This clonotype appeared many times. The chain joins TRBV20-1 to TRBJ1-2, with D maybe TRBD1 (6 bases). Germline assignment: CDR1 DFQATT and CDR2 SNEGSKA (reference sequence). This CDR3 comprises 16 residues. Trimming stripped 1 base from V and 1 base from J, with 16 bases between. The CDR3 reads CSARGTATRVNYGYTF. The CDR3 DNA reads as TGCAGTGCTAGAGGGACAGCTACTAGGGTTAACTATGGCTACACCTTC.

This clonotype was seen many times. The chain employs TRBV11-3 and TRBJ1-4, with no clear D. V was trimmed by 4 bases and J by 8 bases, leaving 11 bases between them. Germline V CDR1 and CDR2: SGHNT, YENEEA. This CDR3 is 13 amino acids long. The CDR3 nucleotides are TGTGCCAGCAGCTCATCAAGGCGGGAAAAACTGTTTTTT. Protein sequence: CASSSSRREKLFF.

In its sample, this clonotype was seen many times. The chain uses TRBV13 and TRBJ2-7; TRBD1 is a possible D gene (8 bases). V dropped 4 bases and J dropped 0 bases, with 13 bases sitting between them. The CDR3 sequence is 15 residues long. Germline CDR1 reads PRHDT; CDR2 reads FYEKMQ (reference sequence). The CDR3 DNA reads as TGTGCCAGCAGCTCGGACAGGGAGGGCTCCTACGAGCAGTACTTC. Its protein is CASSSDREGSYEQYF.

This clonotype was detected many times. The CDR3 DNA reads as TGTGCCAGCAGCTTGGAGGGAGATAACTTTTACGAGCAGTACTTC. Its protein is CASSLEGDNFYEQYF. The V gene is TRBV5-5, the J gene TRBJ2-7; D might be TRBD2 (5 bases). Trimming removed 0 bases from V and 4 bases from J, with 14 bases in between. Germline assignment: CDR1 SGHKS and CDR2 YYEKEE (reference sequence). The CDR3 loop spans 15 amino acids.

The sample holds many counts of this clonotype. This chain connects TRBV5-1 to TRBJ2-7; 8 positions match TRBD1. Germline V gene sequence: CDR1 SGHRS, CDR2 YFSETQ. With 2 bases clipped from V and 2 bases from J, the junction kept 6 bases outside the gene matches. CDR3 length: 15 residues. The CDR3: CASSFDRTGTYEQYF. In DNA, the CDR3 is TGCGCCAGCAGCTTCGACCGGACAGGGACCTACGAGCAGTACTTC.

This clonotype was counted between two and nine times. The gene calls are TRBV19 and TRBJ1-2; the D is unclear. CDR1 is LNHDA, CDR2 SQIVND, per germline (reference sequence). V was pared by 8 bases and J by 4 bases, with 20 bases between. The CDR3 contains 15 residues. This chain's CDR3 is CASCPTTGRRYGYTF. The CDR3 DNA is TGTGCCAGTTGCCCGACAACCGGACGGCGCTATGGCTACACCTTC.

The chain uses TRBV5-8 and TRBJ2-4; 9 bases align to TRBD1. V shed 3 bases, J shed 2 bases, and the junction held 9 bases outside the gene matches. CDR3 size: 17 residues. CDR1 is SGHTS, CDR2 YDEGEE, per germline. CDR3 sequence reads: CASSSPPDRGTKNIQYF. The CDR3 coding sequence is TGTGCCAGCAGCTCCCCCCCGGACAGGGGAACCAAAAACATTCAGTACTTC.

V and J are TRBV7-6 and TRBJ2-5; TRBD2 matches at 9 bases. J lost 5 bases, V lost 7 bases, and 11 bases had no gene match. Germline-derived CDR1 and CDR2 are SGHVS and FNYEAQ. This CDR3 is 15 amino acids long. The CDR3 nucleotides are TGTGCCAGCACCCCGTTTAGCGGGAGTCGGGAGACCCAGTACTTC. Its protein product is CASTPFSGSRETQYF. Using reference TRBV7-6 and TRBJ2-5 for the parts outside the CDR3, the full variable domain is GAGVSQSPRYKVTKRGQDVALRCDPISGHVSLYWYRQALGQGPEFLTYFNYEAQQDKSGLPNDRFSAERPEGSISTLTIQRTEQRDSAMYRCASTPFSGSRETQYFGPGTRLLVL.

This clonotype has ten or more counts. The CDR3: CASRRGQGLRVNTEAFF. Here the CDR3 DNA reads TGTGCCAGCAGACGAGGACAGGGCTTGAGGGTGAACACTGAAGCTTTCTTT. The chain has TRBV6-1 and TRBJ1-1; 8 bases map to TRBD1. With V trimmed by 6 bases and J by 0 bases, 12 bases remained unmatched. The germline V gene has CDR1 MNHNS and CDR2 SASEGT. This CDR3 region has 17 residues.

This clonotype was seen at least ten times. Its ends do not fully match the called genes, so a read error is possible. The genes are TRBV15 and TRBJ1-5; a weak D match, TRBD1 (5 bases). From germline, CDR1 is LNHNV and CDR2 YYDKDF (reference sequence). The CDR3 has 14 amino acids. CDR3 nucleotide sequence: TGTGCCACCAGCGGAGACAGTCTCAATCAGCCCCAGCATTTT. It is translated as CATSGDSLNQPQHF. Together with reference TRBV15 and TRBJ1-5, the CDR3 gives the full variable domain: DAMVIQNPRYQVTQFGKPVTLSCSQTLNHNVMYWYQQKSSQAPKLLFHYYDKDFNNEADTPDNFQSRRPNTSFCFLDIRSPGLGDTAMYLCATSGDSLNQPQHFGDGTRLSIL.

This clonotype has only a few counts. The chain links TRBV6-6 to TRBJ2-3, with D maybe TRBD1 (5 bases). Trimming took 0 bases from V and 0 from J, leaving 10 bases between them. This CDR3 has 16 residues. The germline V gene encodes CDR1 MNHNY and CDR2 SVGAGI (reference sequence). The CDR3, as DNA: TGTGCCAGCAGTTACTCGTGGGGCTCTAGCACAGATACGCAGTATTTT. Protein: CASSYSWGSSTDTQYF.

This chain joins TRBV20-1 and TRBJ2-7; D tentatively reads TRBD1 or TRBD2 (7 bases each). Germline CDR1 DFQATT, CDR2 SNEGSKA (reference sequence). The CDR3 is 12 amino acids. The V and J ends lost 5 bases and 5 bases respectively, with 13 bases between them. The DNA of the CDR3 is TGCAGTGCTTGGCAGGGGGGGAACGAGCAGTACTTC. The encoded protein is CSAWQGGNEQYF.